The 24 T cell receptor beta chains listed next were all sequenced from one sample in a study of PD-L1 blockade in urothelial cancer. Data came from immunoSEQ multiplex PCR; TCRdb stores just in-frame clones and leaves some out. The sample shows about 47,000 clones, 80% of them seen only once. Documented time point: pretreatment peripheral blood. The specimen was PBMCs, collected around atezolizumab (anti-PD-L1) treatment. These TCRs come from a man between 60 and 75 years old with urothelial cancer.

The J gene is TRBJ2-7, the V gene TRBV5-1; 10 bases are a match to TRBD1. The CDR3 has 14 residues. The germline V gene encodes CDR1 SGHRS and CDR2 YFSETQ. The ends lost 3 bases at V and 6 bases at J; junction bases unmatched: 6. In DNA form, the CDR3 reads TGCGCCAGCAGCTATGGACAGGGGGAATTCGAGCAGTACTTC. Protein: CASSYGQGEFEQYF.

This chain connects TRBV7-9 to TRBJ2-2; 9 bases align to TRBD1. Germline assignment: CDR1 SEHNR and CDR2 FQNEAQ (reference sequence). The junction had 9 bases not matched to a gene; V was cut back by 0 bases and J by 7 bases. The length of the CDR3 is 17 residues. The CDR3 is CASSLAGTGPRGGELFF. CDR3 sequence (DNA): TGTGCCAGCAGCTTAGCTGGGACAGGGCCTCGGGGCGGGGAGCTGTTTTTT.

This rearrangement joins TRBV2 to TRBJ1-2, with TRBD1 matching over 9 bases. Germline V CDR1 and CDR2: SNHLY, FYNNEI. The CDR3 consists of 13 residues. J gave up 5 bases and V 6 bases, and 4 bases lay outside the gene matches. The CDR3 DNA reads as TGTGCCAGCAGCGGGACAGGGCTTTATGGCTACACCTTC. Translated: CASSGTGLYGYTF.

This chain links TRBV14 with TRBJ2-2; 7 bases map to TRBD1. Trimming at V came to 1 base and at J to 5 bases, leaving 7 bases not matched to a gene. CDR3 length: 16 amino acids. Per germline, CDR1 SGHDN and CDR2 FVKESK. The CDR3 DNA follows: TGTGCCAGCAGCCAAGTTCAGGGGGATCCTACCGGGGAGCTGTTTTTT. Protein product: CASSQVQGDPTGELFF.

This clone occurred once. The V and J genes are TRBV19 and TRBJ2-1, with D perhaps matching TRBD2 (6 bases). The CDR3 totals 13 residues. Germline CDR1 and CDR2: LNHDA and SQIVND (reference sequence). Deletions cut 2 bases from V and 9 bases from J, with 11 bases between. The CDR3 protein is CASSISSAAEQFF. CDR3 in DNA: TGTGCCAGTAGTATATCTAGCGCGGCTGAGCAGTTCTTC.

The chain couples TRBV7-2 to TRBJ2-7, with a tentative D call TRBD2 (6 bases). The germline gives CDR1 SGHTA, CDR2 FQGNSA. V shed 1 base and J shed 5 bases, with 15 bases lying between them. The CDR3 is made up of 15 amino acids. CDR3 bases: TGTGCCAGCAGCTTAGGACTAGTACCCTTAAACGAGCAGTACTTC. Amino acids: CASSLGLVPLNEQYF.

V usage is TRBV11-3 and J usage is TRBJ2-7; 7 bases are shared with TRBD2. V was clipped by 4 bases and J by 6 bases; unmatched bases: 18. The CDR3 has 17 residues. CDR1 SGHNT and CDR2 YENEEA come from the germline V gene. CDR3 in amino acids: CASSSTLASGGPTEQYF. CDR3 sequence (DNA): TGTGCCAGCAGCTCTACTCTCGCTAGCGGTGGGCCTACCGAGCAGTACTTC.

Ten or more counts support this clone. The rearrangement joins TRBV11-2 to TRBJ1-1; 7 bases are a match to TRBD1. The CDR3 length is 15 residues. With 5 bases clipped from V and 1 base from J, the junction kept 7 bases outside the gene matches. CDR1 and CDR2 from the germline V gene are SGHAT and FQNNGV. The CDR3 DNA sequence: TGTGCCAGCAGCCCACTCAGGGGGGCGAACACTGAAGCTTTCTTT. Translated, it gives CASSPLRGANTEAFF. The full variable domain, with the rest looked up from reference TRBV11-2 and TRBJ1-1, is EAGVAQSPRYKIIEKRQSVAFWCNPISGHATLYWYQQILGQGPKLLIQFQNNGVVDDSQLPKDRFSAERLKGVDSTLKIQPAKLEDSAVYLCASSPLRGANTEAFFGQGTRLTVV.

The chain uses TRBV6-1 and TRBJ1-3; D is ambiguous. Germline lookup yields CDR1 MNHNS and CDR2 SASEGT. V was pared by 2 bases and J by 0 bases, with 8 bases between. The CDR3 spans 15 residues. For the CDR3, the DNA is TGTGCCAGCAGTGAAAGGAGGGTCTCTGGAAACACCATATATTTT. Translating gives CASSERRVSGNTIYF.

In this sample, this clone turned up once. This chain uses TRBV5-1 with TRBJ1-6; 7 bases map to TRBD1. Germline V CDR1 and CDR2: SGHRS, YFSETQ. Losses at the gene ends were 0 bases for V and 4 bases for J; bases not matched to a gene: 1. The CDR3 totals 15 residues. The CDR3 nucleotides are TGCGCCAGCAGCTTGGGACAGGGATATAATTCACCCCTCCACTTT. Its translation is CASSLGQGYNSPLHF.

The rearrangement uses TRBV19 and TRBJ2-7, with 10 bases lining up with TRBD1. Germline V CDR1 and CDR2: LNHDA, SQIVND (reference sequence). Trimming at V came to 4 bases and at J to 3 bases, leaving 3 bases not matched to a gene. This CDR3 comprises 14 residues. The CDR3 region is CASSTRTGGYEQYF. DNA for the CDR3: TGTGCCAGTAGTACACGGACAGGGGGCTACGAGCAGTACTTC.

This rearrangement joins TRBV5-8 to TRBJ2-2; D is unresolved. Trimming removed 7 bases at V and 2 bases at J, with 9 bases between. Germline-derived CDR1 and CDR2 are SGHTS and YDEGEE. This CDR3 comprises 13 residues. CDR3 DNA: TGTGCCAGCCCGAGAGGAAACACCGGGGAGCTGTTTTTT. Its translation is CASPRGNTGELFF. Full variable domain (outside the CDR3, taken from reference TRBV5-8 and TRBJ2-2): EAGVTQSPTHLIKTRGQQATLRCSPISGHTSVYWYQQALGLGLQFLLWYDEGEERNRGNFPPRFSGRQFPNYSSELNVNALELEDSALYLCASPRGNTGELFFGEGSRLTVL.

This chain joins TRBV29-1 and TRBJ1-1; 11 bases line up with TRBD1. J lost 4 bases, V lost 4 bases, and 2 bases had no gene match. Looked up from germline, CDR1 is SQVTM and CDR2 is ANQGSEA. This CDR3 has 13 residues. CDR3 nucleotides: TGCAGCGTTGGGACAGGGGGCCGCACTGAAGCTTTCTTT. It codes for CSVGTGGRTEAFF. The full variable domain, with the rest looked up from reference TRBV29-1 and TRBJ1-1, is SAVISQKPSRDICQRGTSLTIQCQVDSQVTMMFWYRQQPGQSLTLIATANQGSEATYESGFVIDKFPISRPNLTFSTLTVSNMSPEDSSIYLCSVGTGGRTEAFFGQGTRLTVV.

This clone was observed a few times. The V gene is TRBV6-5, the J gene TRBJ1-5, with D perhaps TRBD1 (5 bases). Per germline, CDR1 MNHEY and CDR2 SVGAGI. Deletions cut 5 bases from V and 5 bases from J, with 10 bases between. The CDR3 length is 13 residues. The CDR3 is CASSHRFDQPQHF. The CDR3 DNA is TGTGCCAGCAGTCACAGGTTCGATCAGCCCCAGCATTTT.

In its sample, this clone was seen a few times. The rearrangement joins TRBV29-1 to TRBJ1-1, with 7 bases fitting TRBD1. The germline CDR1 and CDR2 sequences are SQVTM and ANQGSEA. This CDR3 comprises 12 residues. Losses at the gene ends were 7 bases for V and 2 bases for J; bases not matched to a gene: 4. The CDR3 coding sequence is TGCAGCGCACACAGGGGTAACACTGAAGCTTTCTTT. Its protein is CSAHRGNTEAFF.

CDR3 sequence reads: CASSKGGTVGQYF. In DNA, the CDR3 is TGTGCCAGTAGTAAAGGAGGGACAGTGGGGCAGTATTTT. The V and J genes are TRBV19 and TRBJ2-3; weak D call: TRBD1 (7 bases). CDR3 length: 13 amino acids. Trimming removed 4 bases at V and 11 bases at J, with 16 bases between. Germline V lookup: CDR1 LNHDA, CDR2 SQIVND (reference sequence).

The chain recombines TRBV14 with TRBJ2-7, with 8 bases aligning to TRBD1. CDR3 length: 15 residues. Germline V gene sequence: CDR1 SGHDN, CDR2 FVKESK. Trimming cost V 1 base and J 3 bases; bases outside gene matches: 5. CDR3 bases: TGTGCCAGCAGCCAAGCGACAGGGGCCATCTACGAGCAGTACTTC. Protein sequence: CASSQATGAIYEQYF.

DNA for the CDR3: TGTGCCATCAGTGCACTACTAGCGGGGGGTTCCTACGAGCAGTACTTC. Amino acids: CAISALLAGGSYEQYF. The V gene is TRBV10-3, the J gene TRBJ2-7; 12 positions match TRBD2. J was trimmed by 1 base and V by 4 bases; bases with no gene match: 5. The CDR3 loop spans 16 amino acids. Germline V gene data show CDR1 as ENHRY and CDR2 as SYGVKD.

This clone was observed once. V usage is TRBV5-1 and J usage is TRBJ1-5, with D maybe TRBD1 (6 bases). Trimming took 4 bases from V and 2 from J, leaving 13 bases between them. Germline V CDR1 and CDR2: SGHRS, YFSETQ. The CDR3 is 15 amino acids. The chain's CDR3 is CASSVQGLGNQPQHF. The CDR3, as DNA: TGCGCCAGCAGCGTACAGGGTTTGGGCAATCAGCCCCAGCATTTT.

The chain couples TRBV5-1 to TRBJ2-3; TRBD1 matches at 8 bases. The germline gives CDR1 SGHRS, CDR2 YFSETQ. Unmatched junction bases numbered 6, after V lost 4 bases and J lost 5 bases. The CDR3 loop spans 14 amino acids. CDR3 DNA sequence: TGCGCCAGCAGCGAAGGACAGGGTTTAGATACGCAGTATTTT. Amino acid sequence: CASSEGQGLDTQYF.

The chain links TRBV5-1 to TRBJ2-4; D possibly corresponds to TRBD2 (6 bases). Between the trimmed V and J ends, which lost 4 bases and 5 bases, there was a span of 16 bases. Per the germline V gene, CDR1 is SGHRS and CDR2 is YFSETQ. The CDR3 sequence is 15 residues long. CDR3 DNA: TGCGCCAGCAGCGTCCCGGGACGGAGGGAAAACATTCAGTACTTC. This codes for CASSVPGRRENIQYF.

CDR3 bases: TGTGCCAGCCTAAGGGTTGAACAAGGGGGCAATCAGCCCCAGCATTTT. Translating gives CASLRVEQGGNQPQHF. The chain carries TRBV28 and TRBJ1-5, with a tentative D call TRBD1 (5 bases). The germline gives CDR1 MDHEN, CDR2 SYDVKM. The CDR3 has 16 residues. V lost 8 bases, J lost 2 bases, and 19 bases lay in between.

This chain links TRBV27 with TRBJ2-7; TRBD2 agrees at 9 bases. This CDR3 region has 13 residues. The germline V gene has CDR1 MNHEY and CDR2 SMNVEV (reference sequence). V dropped 10 bases and J dropped 2; count of bases not matched to a gene: 6. CDR3 sequence: CATRLAGTYEQYF. The CDR3 region has the DNA TGTGCCACCCGGCTAGCGGGGACCTACGAGCAGTACTTC.

This clone came up a few times. The genes are TRBV30 and TRBJ1-5; D ambiguous. Germline V gene data show CDR1 as GTSNPN and CDR2 as SVGIG (reference sequence). The length of the CDR3 is 13 residues. The V end was cut by 3 bases, the J end by 5 bases, with 11 bases between. This CDR3 is CAWREGMDQPQHF. As DNA, the CDR3 is TGTGCCTGGAGGGAGGGAATGGATCAGCCCCAGCATTTT.